This paragraph covers one T cell receptor beta chain sequence. Repertoires were generated with immunoSEQ multiplex PCR, while TCRdb's copy carries only in-frame clones and drops some. The table has 180,000 or so clones, 85% to 95% seen once. This sample is drawn from a study of T cell responses to AZD1222 COVID-19 vaccine. Per germline, CDR1 MGHRA and CDR2 YSYEKL. The CDR3 totals 17 residues. V was trimmed by 0 bases and J by 7 bases, leaving 18 bases between them. Here the sequenced sample was peripheral blood, taken on day 0 of AZD1222 vaccination. The chain combines TRBV4-1 with TRBJ1-4, with D perhaps matching TRBD1 (5 bases). The TCR sequence derives from an adult in good health. DNA for the CDR3: TGCGCCAGCAGCCAAGAAGGAAGGGGCGGGGCCACTGAAAAACTGTTTTTT. Protein: CASSQEGRGGATEKLFF.